Listed here are 10 T cell receptor beta chains from one sample, sequenced in a study of radiation and T cells in renal cell carcinoma. Sample time point: blood 2 weeks post-SBRT. Treatment indicated: 15 Gy SBRT to primary tumor, nephrectomy 4 weeks later. The assay was immunoSEQ multiplex PCR, and TCRdb's table has in-frame clones only and misses some. The sample lists under 150,000 clones, over 75% seen once, with about 1.9% in the top ten. The sequencing here drew on blood, taken from a patient whose treatment included radiotherapy and nephrectomy. The receptors originated from a woman aged 55-75 years with renal cell carcinoma.

V usage is TRBV5-4 and J usage is TRBJ2-6; D is undetermined. The germline gives CDR1 SGHNT, CDR2 YYREEE (reference sequence). CDR3 length equals 16 residues. V dropped 4 bases and J dropped 4 bases, with 15 bases sitting between them. CDR3 residues: CASSQEMGRGANVLTF. DNA for the CDR3: TGTGCCAGCAGCCAGGAGATGGGCCGGGGGGCCAACGTCCTGACTTTC.

This chain uses TRBV28 with TRBJ1-1; D perhaps matches TRBD1 (5 bases). The CDR3 is made up of 17 amino acids. Germline lookup yields CDR1 MDHEN and CDR2 SYDVKM. V lost 8 bases to trimming and J lost 1 base, with 23 bases between them. CDR3 region: CASSTFPGAGENTEAFF. The CDR3 DNA is TGTGCCAGCTCTACCTTTCCCGGTGCGGGGGAGAACACTGAAGCTTTCTTT.

This clone was counted between two and nine times. The V and J genes are TRBV14 and TRBJ2-2, with D possibly matching TRBD1 (5 bases). CDR3 length: 16 residues. CDR1 and CDR2 from the germline V gene are SGHDN and FVKESK. The V and J ends lost 4 bases and 7 bases respectively, with 19 bases between them. The CDR3 DNA sequence: TGTGCCAGCAGCCCCCTCATAGACAGAGACCGCGGGGAGCTGTTTTTT. Protein: CASSPLIDRDRGELFF. The complete variable domain, with remaining parts taken from reference TRBV14 and TRBJ2-2, reads EAGVTQFPSHSVIEKGQTVTLRCDPISGHDNLYWYRRVMGKEIKFLLHFVKESKQDESGMPNNRFLAERTGGTYSTLKVQPAELEDSGVYFCASSPLIDRDRGELFFGEGSRLTVL.

V usage is TRBV6-5 and J usage is TRBJ2-5; TRBD1 agrees at 9 bases. V dropped 7 bases and J dropped 2; count of bases not matched to a gene: 8. Per germline, CDR1 MNHEY and CDR2 SVGAGI. The CDR3 is made up of 15 amino acids. The CDR3 nucleotides read TGTGCCAGCACCCCCCACAGGGGGCGACAAGAGACCCAGTACTTC. This sequence encodes CASTPHRGRQETQYF.

This sequence joins TRBV28 and TRBJ1-4, with TRBD1 as a possible D gene (6 bases). The CDR3 loop spans 16 amino acids. V lost 7 bases to trimming and J lost 5 bases, with 20 bases between them. CDR1 and CDR2 (germline): MDHEN, SYDVKM. This CDR3 reads CASTQPRGTGNEKLFF. CDR3 DNA: TGTGCCAGCACCCAACCTCGGGGAACAGGGAATGAAAAACTGTTTTTT.

The chain recombines TRBV25-1 with TRBJ1-2; TRBD1 matches at 10 bases. With 4 bases clipped from V and 5 bases from J, the junction kept 4 bases outside the gene matches. The CDR3 totals 14 residues. The V gene's germline CDR1 is MGHDK and CDR2 SYGVNS. Here the CDR3 DNA reads TGTGCCAGCAGTGGGACAGGGGGTGTGTATGGCTACACCTTC. Translation: CASSGTGGVYGYTF.

As for this clone: A read error may produce the germline difference seen at one junction end. V and J are TRBV7-7 and TRBJ2-2; D uncertain. The V gene's germline CDR1 is SSHAT and CDR2 FNYEAQ (reference sequence). The CDR3 has 14 residues. The CDR3 sequence: CASSLEGNTGELFF. The CDR3 DNA sequence: TGTGCTAGCAGCTTAGAAGGGAACACCGGGGAGCTGTTTTTT. The full variable domain, completed using reference TRBV7-7 and TRBJ2-2, is GAGVSQSPRYKVTKRGQDVTLRCDPISSHATLYWYQQALGQGPEFLTYFNYEAQPDKSGLPSDRFSAERPEGSISTLTIQRTEQRDSAMYRCASSLEGNTGELFFGEGSRLTVL.

This chain connects TRBV2 to TRBJ2-7, with unresolved D. V was shortened by 4 bases and J by 1 base, with 17 bases between the two germline ends. CDR3 size: 16 residues. Per the germline V gene, CDR1 is SNHLY and CDR2 is FYNNEI. CDR3 amino acids: CASSVATDGKSYEQYF. The CDR3 DNA sequence: TGTGCCAGCAGTGTAGCAACAGATGGTAAATCCTACGAGCAGTACTTC.

V gene TRBV30 combines with J gene TRBJ1-6, with D possibly matching TRBD1 (6 bases). V lost 1 base, J lost 9 bases, and 10 bases lay in between. The V gene's germline CDR1 is GTSNPN and CDR2 SVGIG (reference sequence). The CDR3 has 13 amino acids. The CDR3 DNA is TGTGCCTGGAGTGAAGGGGGGAGTTCACCCCTCCACTTT. It encodes CAWSEGGSSPLHF.

The chain links TRBV27 to TRBJ1-1; TRBD1 might be the D (6 bases). V lost 4 bases and J 6 bases, leaving 12 bases between the germline ends. The CDR3 sequence is 13 residues long. Germline CDR1 reads MNHEY; CDR2 reads SMNVEV (reference sequence). The CDR3 region has the DNA TGTGCCAGCAGTTATACAGGGATGGCTGAAGCTTTCTTT. Residues: CASSYTGMAEAFF.